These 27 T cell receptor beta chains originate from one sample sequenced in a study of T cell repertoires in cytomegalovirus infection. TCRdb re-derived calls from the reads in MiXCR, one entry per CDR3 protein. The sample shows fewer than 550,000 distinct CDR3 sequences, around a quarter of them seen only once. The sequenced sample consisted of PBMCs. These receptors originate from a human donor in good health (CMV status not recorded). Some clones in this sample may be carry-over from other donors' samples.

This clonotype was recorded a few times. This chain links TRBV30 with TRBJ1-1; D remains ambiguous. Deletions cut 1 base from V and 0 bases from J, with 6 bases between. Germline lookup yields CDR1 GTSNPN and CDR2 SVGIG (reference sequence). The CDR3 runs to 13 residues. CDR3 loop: CAWSGTMNTEAFF. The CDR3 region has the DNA TGTGCCTGGAGTGGAACTATGAACACTGAAGCTTTCTTT.

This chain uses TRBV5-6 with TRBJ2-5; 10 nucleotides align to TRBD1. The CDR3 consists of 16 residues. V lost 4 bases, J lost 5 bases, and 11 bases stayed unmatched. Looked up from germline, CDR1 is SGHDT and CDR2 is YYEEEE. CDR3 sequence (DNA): TGTGCCAGCAGCGATCGGGACAGGGGATATGGTGAGACCCAGTACTTC. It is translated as CASSDRDRGYGETQYF.

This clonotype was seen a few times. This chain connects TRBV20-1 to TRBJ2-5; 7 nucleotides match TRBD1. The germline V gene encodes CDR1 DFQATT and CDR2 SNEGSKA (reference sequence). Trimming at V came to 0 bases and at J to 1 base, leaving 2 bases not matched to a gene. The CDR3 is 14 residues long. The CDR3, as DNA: TGCAGTGCTAGAGATCGGACAGGCCAAGAGACCCAGTACTTC. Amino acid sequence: CSARDRTGQETQYF.

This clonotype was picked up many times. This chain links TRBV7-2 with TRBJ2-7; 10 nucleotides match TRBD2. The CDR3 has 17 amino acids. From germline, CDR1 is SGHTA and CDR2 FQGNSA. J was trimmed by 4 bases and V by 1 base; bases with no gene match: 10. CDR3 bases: TGTGCCAGCAGCTTAGTGGCTACTAGCGGGATGGGGTACGAGCAGTACTTC. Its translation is CASSLVATSGMGYEQYF. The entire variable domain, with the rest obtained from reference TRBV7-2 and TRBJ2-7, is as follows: GAGVSQSPSNKVTEKGKDVELRCDPISGHTALYWYRQSLGQGLEFLIYFQGNSAPDKSGLPSDRFSAERTGGSVSTLTIQRTQQEDSAVYLCASSLVATSGMGYEQYFGPGTRLTVT.

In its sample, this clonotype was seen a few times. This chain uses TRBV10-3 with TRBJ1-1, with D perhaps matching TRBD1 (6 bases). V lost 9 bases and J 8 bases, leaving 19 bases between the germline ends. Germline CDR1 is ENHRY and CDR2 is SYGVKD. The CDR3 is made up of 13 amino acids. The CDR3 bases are TGTGCCATAAGATCGGACAGCAAACCAGAAGCTTTCTTT. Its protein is CAIRSDSKPEAFF.

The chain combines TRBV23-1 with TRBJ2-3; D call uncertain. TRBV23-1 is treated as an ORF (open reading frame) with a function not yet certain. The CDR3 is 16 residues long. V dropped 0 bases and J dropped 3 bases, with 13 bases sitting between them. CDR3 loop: CASSQSRNLETDTQYF. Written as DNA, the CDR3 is TGCGCCAGCAGTCAATCGCGGAATTTGGAGACAGATACGCAGTATTTT.

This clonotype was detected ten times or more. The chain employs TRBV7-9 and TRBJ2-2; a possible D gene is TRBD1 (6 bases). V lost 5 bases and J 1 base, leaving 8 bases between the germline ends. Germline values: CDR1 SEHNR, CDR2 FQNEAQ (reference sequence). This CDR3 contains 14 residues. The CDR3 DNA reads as TGTGCCAGCAGCCTGACAGGGAACACCGGGGAGCTGTTTTTT. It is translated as CASSLTGNTGELFF. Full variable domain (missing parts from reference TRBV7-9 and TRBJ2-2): DTGVSQNPRHKITKRGQNVTFRCDPISEHNRLYWYRQTLGQGPEFLTYFQNEAQLEKSRLLSDRFSAERPKGSFSTLEIQRTEQGDSAMYLCASSLTGNTGELFFGEGSRLTVL.

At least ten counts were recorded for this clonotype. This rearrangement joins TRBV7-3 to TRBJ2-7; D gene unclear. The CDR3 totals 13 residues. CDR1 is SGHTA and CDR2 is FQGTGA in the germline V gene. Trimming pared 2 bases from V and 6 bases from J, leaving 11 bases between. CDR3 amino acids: CASSLHMTLEQYF. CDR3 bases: TGTGCCAGCAGCTTACATATGACCCTCGAGCAGTACTTC.

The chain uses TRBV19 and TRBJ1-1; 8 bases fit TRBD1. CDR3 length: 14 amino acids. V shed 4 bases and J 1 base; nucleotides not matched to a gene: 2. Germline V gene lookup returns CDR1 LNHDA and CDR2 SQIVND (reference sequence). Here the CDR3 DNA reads TGTGCCAGTAGTACGACAGGGGAGAACACTGAAGCTTTCTTT. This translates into CASSTTGENTEAFF.

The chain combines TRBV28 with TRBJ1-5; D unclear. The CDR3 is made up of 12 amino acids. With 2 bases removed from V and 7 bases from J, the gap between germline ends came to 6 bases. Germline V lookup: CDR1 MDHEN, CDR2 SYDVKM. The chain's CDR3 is CASSLKVQPQHF. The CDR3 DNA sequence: TGTGCCAGCAGTTTAAAAGTACAGCCCCAGCATTTT. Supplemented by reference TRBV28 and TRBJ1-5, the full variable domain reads DVKVTQSSRYLVKRTGEKVFLECVQDMDHENMFWYRQDPGLGLRLIYFSYDVKMKEKGDIPEGYSVSREKKERFSLILESASTNQTSMYLCASSLKVQPQHFGDGTRLSIL.

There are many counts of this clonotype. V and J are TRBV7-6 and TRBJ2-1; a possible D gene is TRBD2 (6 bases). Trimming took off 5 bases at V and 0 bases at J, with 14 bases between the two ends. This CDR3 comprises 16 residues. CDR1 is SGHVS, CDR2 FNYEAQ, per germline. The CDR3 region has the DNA TGTGCCAGCAGCCCATCCGCCGGGAGCTCCTACAATGAGCAGTTCTTC. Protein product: CASSPSAGSSYNEQFF.

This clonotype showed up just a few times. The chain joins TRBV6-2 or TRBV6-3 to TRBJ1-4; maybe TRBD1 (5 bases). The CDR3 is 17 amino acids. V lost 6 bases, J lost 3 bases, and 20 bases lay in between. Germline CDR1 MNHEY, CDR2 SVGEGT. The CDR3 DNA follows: TGTGCCAGCAGAACACCCGGGACTTGGTATTCTAATGAAAAACTGTTTTTT. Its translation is CASRTPGTWYSNEKLFF.

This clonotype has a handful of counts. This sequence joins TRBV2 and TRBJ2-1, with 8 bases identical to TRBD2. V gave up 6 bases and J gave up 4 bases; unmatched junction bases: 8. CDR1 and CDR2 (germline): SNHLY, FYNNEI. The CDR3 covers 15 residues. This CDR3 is CASRGVREAYNEQFF. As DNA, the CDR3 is TGTGCCAGCAGGGGAGTGCGGGAGGCGTACAATGAGCAGTTCTTC.

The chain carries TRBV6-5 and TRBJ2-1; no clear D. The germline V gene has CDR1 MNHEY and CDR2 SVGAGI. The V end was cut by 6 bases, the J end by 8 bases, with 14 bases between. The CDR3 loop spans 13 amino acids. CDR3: CASRREYNDEQFF. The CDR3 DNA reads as TGTGCCAGCAGGCGCGAGTATAACGATGAGCAGTTCTTC.

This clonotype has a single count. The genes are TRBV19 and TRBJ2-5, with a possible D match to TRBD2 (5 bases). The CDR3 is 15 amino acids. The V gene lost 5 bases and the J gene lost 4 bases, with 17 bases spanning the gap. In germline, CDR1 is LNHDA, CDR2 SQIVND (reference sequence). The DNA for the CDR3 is TGTGCCAGTAGTTCCCCGATAGGAGGATTAGAGACCCAGTACTTC. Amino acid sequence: CASSSPIGGLETQYF.

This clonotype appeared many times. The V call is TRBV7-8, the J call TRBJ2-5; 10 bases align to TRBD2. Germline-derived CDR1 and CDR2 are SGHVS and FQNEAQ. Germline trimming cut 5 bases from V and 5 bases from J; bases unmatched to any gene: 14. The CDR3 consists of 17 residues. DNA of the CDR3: TGTGCCAGCAGCCAAGGGGCGTCTAGCGGGAGTCGGGAGACCCAGTACTTC. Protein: CASSQGASSGSRETQYF.

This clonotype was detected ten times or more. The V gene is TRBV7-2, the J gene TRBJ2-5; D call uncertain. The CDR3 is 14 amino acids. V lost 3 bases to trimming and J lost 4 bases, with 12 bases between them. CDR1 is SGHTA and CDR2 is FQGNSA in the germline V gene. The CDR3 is CASSFNPGGETQYF. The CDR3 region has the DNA TGTGCCAGCAGCTTTAATCCAGGTGGAGAGACCCAGTACTTC.

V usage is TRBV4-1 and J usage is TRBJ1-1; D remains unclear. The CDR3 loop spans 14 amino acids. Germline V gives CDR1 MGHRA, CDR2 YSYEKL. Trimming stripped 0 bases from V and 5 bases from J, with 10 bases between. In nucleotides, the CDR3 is TGCGCCAGCAGCCAAGAGTGGGATGTGACTGAAGCTTTCTTT. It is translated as CASSQEWDVTEAFF.

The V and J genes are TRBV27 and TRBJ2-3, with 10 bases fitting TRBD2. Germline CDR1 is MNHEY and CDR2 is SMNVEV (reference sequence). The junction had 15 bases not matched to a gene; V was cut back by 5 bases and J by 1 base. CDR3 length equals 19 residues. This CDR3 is CASSRTSGRGGVGTDTQYF. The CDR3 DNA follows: TGTGCCAGCAGTCGGACTAGCGGCCGAGGTGGGGTTGGCACAGATACGCAGTATTTT.

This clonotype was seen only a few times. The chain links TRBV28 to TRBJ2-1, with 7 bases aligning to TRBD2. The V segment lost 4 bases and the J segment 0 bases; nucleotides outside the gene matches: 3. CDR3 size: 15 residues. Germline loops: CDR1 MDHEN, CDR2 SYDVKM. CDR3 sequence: CASSSSGASYNEQFF. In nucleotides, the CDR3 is TGTGCCAGCAGTTCCAGCGGGGCCTCCTACAATGAGCAGTTCTTC.

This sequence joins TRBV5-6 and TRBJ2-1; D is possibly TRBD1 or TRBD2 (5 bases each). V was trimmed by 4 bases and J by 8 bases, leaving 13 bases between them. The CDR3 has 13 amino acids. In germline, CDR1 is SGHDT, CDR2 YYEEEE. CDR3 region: CASSLVGRDEQFF. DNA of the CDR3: TGTGCCAGCAGCCTAGTGGGGCGGGATGAGCAGTTCTTC.

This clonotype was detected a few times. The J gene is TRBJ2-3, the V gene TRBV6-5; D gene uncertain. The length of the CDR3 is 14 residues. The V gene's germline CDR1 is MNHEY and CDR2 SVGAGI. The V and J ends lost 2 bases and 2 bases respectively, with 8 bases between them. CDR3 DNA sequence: TGTGCCAGCAGTTACCAGCTTTTCACAGATACGCAGTATTTT. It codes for CASSYQLFTDTQYF.

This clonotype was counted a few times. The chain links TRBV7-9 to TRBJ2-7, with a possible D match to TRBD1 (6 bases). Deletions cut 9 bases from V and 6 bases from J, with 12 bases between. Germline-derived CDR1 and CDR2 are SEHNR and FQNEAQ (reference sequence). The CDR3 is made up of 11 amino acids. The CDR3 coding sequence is TGTGCCAGTACAGGGTCCGGCGAGCAGTACTTC. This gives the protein CASTGSGEQYF.

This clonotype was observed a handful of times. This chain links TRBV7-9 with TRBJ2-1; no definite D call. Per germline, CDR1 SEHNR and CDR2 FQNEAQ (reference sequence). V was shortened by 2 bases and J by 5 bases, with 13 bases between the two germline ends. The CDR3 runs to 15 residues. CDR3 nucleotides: TGTGCCAGCAGCTTATGGCCCTCGCACGACAATGAGCAGTTCTTC. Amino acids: CASSLWPSHDNEQFF. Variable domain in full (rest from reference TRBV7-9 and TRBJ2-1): DTGVSQNPRHKITKRGQNVTFRCDPISEHNRLYWYRQTLGQGPEFLTYFQNEAQLEKSRLLSDRFSAERPKGSFSTLEIQRTEQGDSAMYLCASSLWPSHDNEQFFGPGTRLTVL.

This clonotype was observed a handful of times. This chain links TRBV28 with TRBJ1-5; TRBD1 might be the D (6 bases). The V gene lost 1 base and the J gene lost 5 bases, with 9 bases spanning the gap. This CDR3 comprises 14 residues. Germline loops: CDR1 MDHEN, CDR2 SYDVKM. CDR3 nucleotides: TGTGCCAGCAGTTTATCAGGGGCCCATCAGCCCCAGCATTTT. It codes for CASSLSGAHQPQHF.

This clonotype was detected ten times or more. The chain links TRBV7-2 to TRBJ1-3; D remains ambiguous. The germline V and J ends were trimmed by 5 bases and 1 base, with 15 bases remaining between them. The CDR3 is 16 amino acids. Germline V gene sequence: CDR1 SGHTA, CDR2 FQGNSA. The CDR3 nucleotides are TGTGCCAGCAGCCAACGCATCTTGGTTTCTGGAAACACCATATATTTT. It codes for CASSQRILVSGNTIYF.

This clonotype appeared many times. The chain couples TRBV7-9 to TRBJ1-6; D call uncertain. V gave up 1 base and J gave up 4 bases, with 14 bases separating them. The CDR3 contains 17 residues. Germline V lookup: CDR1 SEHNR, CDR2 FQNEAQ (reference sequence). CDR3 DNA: TGTGCCAGCAGCTTAGACCCCGGGGAGGGTTATAATTCACCCCTCCACTTT. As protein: CASSLDPGEGYNSPLHF.